Shown below are 20 T cell receptor beta chains from a single sample sequenced in a study of regulatory T cells in long-lasting Graves disease (dated by TCRdb to the early 2020s). The method was multiplex PCR. TCRdb names Illumina HiSeq 4000 as the instrument used. CDR3 regions were amplified by Arm-PCR with iRepertoire HTBI primers to construct TCR beta libraries. Using fastp trimming at Q25 and MiXCR clonotype assembly, TCRdb reanalyzed the public sequencing data and kept in-frame beta chains. Every entry covers one CDR3 protein and lists the most common genes and DNA from its rows. The sample table shows around 400,000 distinct CDR3 sequences, and over 12% are seen once. The ten largest account for roughly 7.7% of the sample. This sample's time point label indicates: newly diagnosed GD, antithyroid drugs for less than 3 months. RNA was extracted from PBMCs in TRIzol for both TCR sequencing and RNA sequencing.

These data also formed part of another study, on T cells in Graves' hyperthyroidism and ophthalmopathy.

This material consisted of peripheral blood mononuclear cells (PBMCs), taken at new diagnosis, from a patient treated with antithyroid drugs. The origin of the receptors is a woman aged 40 to 49 with Graves disease. Donor details come from another sample of the same person, matched by shared clones.

This clonotype was observed many times. The chain is built from TRBV7-9 and TRBJ2-7; 7 nucleotides agree with TRBD2. Germline V CDR1 and CDR2: SEHNR, FQNEAQ (reference sequence). This CDR3 contains 14 residues. V was clipped by 5 bases and J by 1 base; unmatched bases: 5. CDR3 DNA: TGTGCCAGCAGCCGTCCGGGGGGATCCTACGAGCAGTACTTC. It codes for CASSRPGGSYEQYF.

The V call is TRBV4-1, the J call TRBJ2-1; 9 nucleotides align to TRBD2. V dropped 3 bases and J dropped 3; count of bases not matched to a gene: 12. Germline lookup yields CDR1 MGHRA and CDR2 YSYEKL. This CDR3 has 18 amino acids. Here the CDR3 reads CASSQMGDSGSLYNEQFF. CDR3 DNA sequence: TGCGCCAGCAGCCAGATGGGCGATAGCGGGAGTCTCTACAATGAGCAGTTCTTC.

This chain links TRBV2 with TRBJ2-5, with 15 bases identical to TRBD2. The length of the CDR3 is 17 residues. After removal of 5 bases from V and 9 bases from J, the junction contained 13 bases not matched to a gene. Germline assignment: CDR1 SNHLY and CDR2 FYNNEI. This CDR3 is CASSTGTSGRRGKAQYF. The CDR3 DNA is TGTGCCAGCAGTACCGGGACTAGCGGGAGGAGGGGGAAGGCCCAGTACTTC.

This clonotype came up many times. The chain is built from TRBV6-2 or TRBV6-3 and TRBJ2-5; the D gene is possibly TRBD2 (6 bases). This CDR3 is 12 amino acids long. V was pared by 8 bases and J by 3 bases, with 10 bases between. In germline, CDR1 is MNHEY, CDR2 SVGEGT. The CDR3 DNA reads as TGTGCCAGCGGAGGGGATGAAGAGACCCAGTACTTC. The encoded protein is CASGGDEETQYF.

This clonotype was picked up many times. This chain links TRBV11-1 with TRBJ2-5; D is unclear. Trimming left V 1 base short and J 4 bases short, with 13 bases between. Germline CDR1 SGHAT, CDR2 FQDESV (reference sequence). CDR3 length equals 15 residues. CDR3 loop: CASSLDRIPGETQYF. The CDR3 DNA sequence: TGTGCCAGCAGCTTAGATCGGATACCAGGAGAGACCCAGTACTTC.

This clonotype was found many times. The CDR3 protein is CASSEVLLDPVDTQYF. CDR3 bases: TGTGCCAGCAGTGAAGTCTTACTAGATCCGGTAGATACGCAGTATTTT. V usage is TRBV2 and J usage is TRBJ2-3, with D perhaps TRBD2 (5 bases). Trimming took off 1 base at V and 5 bases at J, with 16 bases between the two ends. CDR3 length: 16 residues. Germline-derived CDR1 and CDR2 are SNHLY and FYNNEI.

This clonotype has at least ten counts. V is TRBV6-2 or TRBV6-3 and J is TRBJ2-7; 7 bases align to TRBD2. CDR3 length: 15 residues. V lost 4 bases, J lost 3 bases, and 9 bases stayed unmatched. Germline V gives CDR1 MNHEY, CDR2 SVGEGT. The CDR3 loop reads CASSSGLGQDYEQYF. CDR3 nucleotides: TGTGCCAGCAGTTCCGGACTAGGCCAGGACTACGAGCAGTACTTC.

This clonotype was seen many times. CDR3 in amino acids: CASTVDRQGIVGELFF. The CDR3, as DNA: TGTGCCAGCACCGTGGATCGACAGGGTATCGTCGGGGAGCTGTTTTTT. The V call is TRBV28, the J call TRBJ2-2; TRBD1 matches at 7 bases. This CDR3 region has 16 residues. The germline V gene has CDR1 MDHEN and CDR2 SYDVKM. V dropped 7 bases and J dropped 7; count of bases not matched to a gene: 15.

This clonotype was recorded many times. V usage is TRBV2 and J usage is TRBJ2-7; D possibly corresponds to TRBD2 (5 bases). Germline-derived CDR1 and CDR2 are SNHLY and FYNNEI. CDR3 length equals 15 residues. The V gene lost 9 bases and the J gene lost 3 bases, with 21 bases spanning the gap. CDR3 bases: TGTGCCAGTGATGGAGGTGAGCCAGCCGGCTACGAGCAGTACTTC. This codes for CASDGGEPAGYEQYF.

Notes on this clonotype: Since a much larger clone is just one base distant, this may be a read error. The chain is built from TRBV11-3 and TRBJ2-1, with TRBD2 matching 9 bases. Per the germline V gene, CDR1 is SGHNT and CDR2 is YENEEA. The CDR3 extends over 15 amino acids. With 2 bases clipped from V and 12 bases from J, the junction kept 11 bases outside the gene matches. Here the CDR3 DNA reads TGTGCCAGCAGCTTAAGTAGCGGGAGCGGGCATGGGCAGTTCTTC. It codes for CASSLSSGSGHGQFF.

The gene calls are TRBV6-2 or TRBV6-3 and TRBJ2-4, with 7 bases lining up with TRBD2. J lost 0 bases, V lost 3 bases, and 8 bases had no gene match. This CDR3 is 17 amino acids long. CDR1 MNHEY and CDR2 SVGEGT come from the germline V gene. CDR3 region: CASSYSGLVGAKNIQYF. As DNA, the CDR3 is TGTGCCAGCAGTTATTCAGGACTAGTGGGAGCCAAAAACATTCAGTACTTC.

This clonotype showed up many times. The gene calls are TRBV7-8 and TRBJ2-1; 11 bases map to TRBD2. The J segment lost 5 bases and the V segment lost 2 bases, leaving 5 bases of the junction unmatched. The CDR3 extends over 16 amino acids. Germline CDR1 is SGHVS and CDR2 is FQNEAQ. CDR3 sequence: CASSLPGLAVNNEQFF. CDR3 DNA: TGTGCCAGCAGCTTACCGGGACTAGCGGTAAACAATGAGCAGTTCTTC.

This clonotype appeared a few times. The rearrangement joins TRBV20-1 to TRBJ1-1, with D tentatively TRBD1 (5 bases). This CDR3 region has 14 residues. Germline CDR1 reads DFQATT; CDR2 reads SNEGSKA (reference sequence). V lost 0 bases, J lost 4 bases, and 12 bases lay in between. CDR3 DNA sequence: TGCAGTGCTAGAGATGGGCAGGGCGGCACTGAAGCTTTCTTT. This gives the protein CSARDGQGGTEAFF.

This clonotype was seen only a few times. The chain combines TRBV4-1 with TRBJ2-7; no reliable D call. Germline V gene lookup returns CDR1 MGHRA and CDR2 YSYEKL. Trimming removed 1 base from V and 3 bases from J, with 7 bases in between. The CDR3 contains 13 residues. DNA of the CDR3: TGCGCCAGCAGCCAAGGTGTGTTCTACGAGCAGTACTTC. It encodes CASSQGVFYEQYF.

This clonotype was seen many times. V usage is TRBV10-3 and J usage is TRBJ2-5; D possibly uses TRBD1 or TRBD2 (5 bases each). The germline V gene encodes CDR1 ENHRY and CDR2 SYGVKD. The germline V and J ends were trimmed by 8 bases and 3 bases, with 19 bases remaining between them. The CDR3 length is 15 residues. In DNA form, the CDR3 reads TGTGCCATCCAACGAGGGGTGCGAGGGGAAGAGACCCAGTACTTC. Translating gives CAIQRGVRGEETQYF.

This clonotype was counted at least ten times. The rearrangement uses TRBV10-3 and TRBJ2-7; the D is unclear. The CDR3 contains 12 residues. Germline V gene sequence: CDR1 ENHRY, CDR2 SYGVKD. The V and J ends lost 6 bases and 0 bases respectively, with 6 bases between them. For the CDR3, the DNA is TGTGCCATCAGGGAGAACTCCTACGAGCAGTACTTC. Encoded protein: CAIRENSYEQYF.

This clonotype showed up many times. The chain recombines TRBV27 with TRBJ1-3; no reliable D call. The germline V gene has CDR1 MNHEY and CDR2 SMNVEV (reference sequence). This CDR3 has 13 amino acids. V was trimmed by 2 bases and J by 4 bases, leaving 6 bases between them. CDR3 region: CASSLAFGNTIYF. As DNA, the CDR3 is TGTGCCAGCAGTTTAGCCTTCGGAAACACCATATATTTT.

V gene TRBV13 combines with J gene TRBJ2-5; D is possibly TRBD1 (5 bases). Germline lookup yields CDR1 PRHDT and CDR2 FYEKMQ (reference sequence). The CDR3 spans 15 residues. V shed 5 bases and J shed 2 bases, with 15 bases lying between them. The CDR3 bases are TGTGCCAGCAGCCACCAGGGTTCGGTACAAGAGACCCAGTACTTC. Its translation is CASSHQGSVQETQYF.

The CDR3 region is CASSPPTSRQPYGMNTEAFF. The CDR3 region has the DNA TGTGCCAGCAGCCCCCCCACATCCAGACAGCCTTACGGCATGAACACTGAAGCTTTCTTT. The chain joins TRBV5-6 to TRBJ1-1; TRBD1 might be the D (5 bases). This CDR3 is 20 amino acids long. V lost 4 bases and J lost 0, with 28 bases in between. Germline V CDR1 and CDR2: SGHDT, YYEEEE.

The chain recombines TRBV19 with TRBJ2-5, with 8 nucleotides matching TRBD2. J lost 2 bases, V lost 8 bases, and 4 bases had no gene match. Germline V gene data show CDR1 as LNHDA and CDR2 as SQIVND (reference sequence). The CDR3 has 13 amino acids. This CDR3 reads CASGLAGQETQYF. The CDR3 DNA reads TGTGCCAGTGGGTTAGCGGGACAAGAGACCCAGTACTTC.